What follows is one T cell receptor (beta chain) and its context. The antigen remains unidentified. Trimming removed 2 bases at V and 4 bases at J, with 15 bases between. From germline, CDR1 is MNHNY and CDR2 SVGAGI (reference sequence). The CDR3 runs to 15 residues. The data belong to a study of cytomegalovirus exposure and HLA in healthy donors. In the study overall: It was reported in a later analysis that the approximately 120 validation repertoires used the same platform as the 550 to 850 first-cohort repertoires. Overall study results and limits: Despite most TCR sequences being rare, some public TCRs occurred in many donors. According to the study, 150 to 200 TCR beta chains were cytomegalovirus-associated. According to reports, the classifier identified cytomegalovirus status with high specificity and sensitivity.

The repertoire was sequenced with immunoSEQ multiplex PCR; TCRdb's copy has only in-frame clones and lacks some. The sample holds about 240,000 clones, about 90% seen once. The clonotype was recovered from a woman aged 30 to 39 in good health and CMV-seropositive. The chain recombines TRBV6-6 with TRBJ2-7; tentative D call: TRBD2 (5 bases). The sequencing sample was made of PBMCs. CDR3 in amino acids: CASSYRSGLGYEQYF. CDR3 in DNA: TGTGCCAGCAGTTACCGAAGCGGACTCGGGTACGAGCAGTACTTC.